The next 13 T cell receptor beta chains were all read from a single sample in a study of CD8+ T cells in alopecia areata. cDNA prepared by RNA extraction and subsequent reverse transcription served as the template for sequencing. The data were produced by immunoSEQ multiplex PCR, yet TCRdb's version contains in-frame clones alone and is incomplete. The sample contains hundreds of thousands of clones, under 80% of which appear only once. The sample in question was CD4+ T cells sorted from blood, obtained at week 0. Receptors originate from a human donor with alopecia areata.

With respect to this clone: This same CDR3 is encoded by further DNA sequences in the sample. This chain connects TRBV29-1 to TRBJ2-5; the D gene is possibly TRBD1 (6 bases). With 5 bases removed from V and 3 bases from J, the gap between germline ends came to 7 bases. This CDR3 contains 11 residues. In germline, CDR1 is SQVTM, CDR2 ANQGSEA. The CDR3, as DNA: TGCAGCGTTTCAGGGGAAGAGACCCAGTACTTC. Its protein is CSVSGEETQYF.

The chain is built from TRBV20-1 and TRBJ1-2, with unresolved D. Trimming removed 6 bases at V and 5 bases at J, with 10 bases between. Germline V gene sequence: CDR1 DFQATT, CDR2 SNEGSKA (reference sequence). The CDR3 loop spans 11 amino acids. The CDR3 DNA is TGCAGTGCCACCGACACTTATGGCTACACCTTC. Translated, it gives CSATDTYGYTF.

This clone was seen just once. The rearrangement joins TRBV7-2 to TRBJ2-1, with a possible D match to TRBD1 (5 bases). CDR1 and CDR2 from the germline V gene are SGHTA and FQGNSA. The V gene lost 5 bases and the J gene lost 3 bases, with 14 bases spanning the gap. The CDR3 consists of 15 residues. The CDR3 DNA sequence: TGTGCCAGCAGCCCGCAGGGTTCCGGCTACAATGAGCAGTTCTTC. The encoded protein is CASSPQGSGYNEQFF.

The chain carries TRBV29-1 and TRBJ2-5; the D gene is possibly TRBD2 (6 bases). Trimming took 8 bases from V and 0 from J, leaving 7 bases between them. The V gene's germline CDR1 is SQVTM and CDR2 ANQGSEA. The CDR3 runs to 11 residues. The CDR3 coding sequence is TGCAGCTGGGACTACCAAGAGACCCAGTACTTC. Amino acid sequence: CSWDYQETQYF.

This clone was seen a handful of times. The chain has TRBV7-2 and TRBJ1-6; no clear D gene. There are 11 residues in the CDR3. Trimming shortened V by 3 bases and J by 7 bases, and 1 base separated the two germline ends. CDR1 and CDR2 from the germline V gene are SGHTA and FQGNSA. CDR3 in DNA: TGTGCCAGCAGCTTCAATTCACCCCTCCACTTT. This codes for CASSFNSPLHF.

The rearrangement joins TRBV7-9 to TRBJ2-3, with 7 bases lining up with TRBD1. This CDR3 comprises 13 residues. CDR1 and CDR2 from the germline V gene are SEHNR and FQNEAQ (reference sequence). With V trimmed by 5 bases and J by 6 bases, 5 bases remained unmatched. CDR3 coding DNA: TGTGCCAGCAGCGCACAGGGGACCGATACGCAGTATTTT. It encodes CASSAQGTDTQYF.

In its sample, this clone was seen a few times. V and J are TRBV6-5 and TRBJ2-3, with D perhaps TRBD1 (6 bases). V was trimmed by 7 bases and J by 4 bases, leaving 9 bases between them. The germline CDR1 and CDR2 sequences are MNHEY and SVGAGI. This CDR3 is 12 amino acids long. This CDR3 reads CASNRVADTQYF. CDR3 bases: TGTGCCAGCAACAGGGTGGCAGATACGCAGTATTTT.

J is TRBJ2-4 and V is TRBV29-1; D remains ambiguous. Germline-derived CDR1 and CDR2 are SQVTM and ANQGSEA. CDR3 length equals 14 residues. Trimming left V 1 base short and J 8 bases short, with 15 bases between. The CDR3 region is CSVEGGELPDIQYF. The CDR3 DNA follows: TGCAGCGTTGAAGGAGGAGAGCTCCCGGACATTCAGTACTTC.

The chain recombines TRBV30 with TRBJ1-2; D remains unclear. The CDR3 extends over 11 amino acids. V lost 1 base and J lost 7, with 7 bases in between. In germline, CDR1 is GTSNPN, CDR2 SVGIG (reference sequence). The chain's CDR3 is CAWSGLAGYTF. The CDR3 DNA is TGTGCCTGGAGTGGGTTAGCTGGCTACACCTTC. Filled out from reference TRBV30 and TRBJ1-2, the complete variable domain reads SQTIHQWPATLVQPVGSPLSLECTVEGTSNPNLYWYRQAAGRGLQLLFYSVGIGQISSEVPQNLSASRPQDRQFILSSKKLLLSDSGFYLCAWSGLAGYTFGSGTRLTVV.

This clone was seen a handful of times. The chain has TRBV30 and TRBJ2-1; 7 bases are a match to TRBD1. The CDR3 is made up of 14 amino acids. V lost 6 bases to trimming and J lost 7 bases; unmatched junction nucleotides: 12. The germline CDR1 and CDR2 sequences are GTSNPN and SVGIG (reference sequence). As DNA, the CDR3 is TGTGCCTGCACCTGGACAGGATATCGGAATGAGCAGTTCTTC. The encoded protein is CACTWTGYRNEQFF.

The chain combines TRBV2 with TRBJ1-5; possibly TRBD1 for D (6 bases). This CDR3 region has 13 residues. V gave up 8 bases and J gave up 8 bases, with 16 bases separating them. Germline lookup yields CDR1 SNHLY and CDR2 FYNNEI. The DNA of the CDR3 is TGTGCCAGCGGTGCAGGGGTGCTTAAGCCCCAGCATTTT. Its translation: CASGAGVLKPQHF.

V usage is TRBV10-3 and J usage is TRBJ1-1; D ambiguous. Germline V lookup: CDR1 ENHRY, CDR2 SYGVKD. The CDR3 has 12 amino acids. V was shortened by 3 bases and J by 11 bases, with 13 bases between the two germline ends. The CDR3 spells CAISEGREAAFF. The CDR3 region has the DNA TGTGCCATCAGTGAAGGGAGGGAGGCGGCTTTCTTT.

This clone was found once. The V gene is TRBV10-3, the J gene TRBJ2-2; D possibly corresponds to TRBD1 (6 bases). The CDR3 covers 15 residues. Germline CDR1 reads ENHRY; CDR2 reads SYGVKD. V was cut by 3 bases and J by 6 bases, with 14 bases left in between. The CDR3 coding sequence is TGTGCCATCAGTGAAGGAACAGGGTTTGCCGGGGAGCTGTTTTTT. Protein product: CAISEGTGFAGELFF.